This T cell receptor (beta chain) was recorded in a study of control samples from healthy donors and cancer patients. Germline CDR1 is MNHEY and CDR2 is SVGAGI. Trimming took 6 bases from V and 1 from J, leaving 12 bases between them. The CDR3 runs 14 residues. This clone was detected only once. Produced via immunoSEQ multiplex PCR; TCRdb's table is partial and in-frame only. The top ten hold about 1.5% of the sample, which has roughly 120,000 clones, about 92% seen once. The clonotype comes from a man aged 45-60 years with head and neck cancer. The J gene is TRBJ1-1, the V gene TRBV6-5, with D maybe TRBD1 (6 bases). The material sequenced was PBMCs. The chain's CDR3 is CASRIRGGNTEAFF. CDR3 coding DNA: TGTGCCAGCAGGATCAGGGGAGGGAACACTGAAGCTTTCTTT.